This T cell receptor (beta chain) comes out of a study of T cell responses to AZD1222 COVID-19 vaccine. The assay was immunoSEQ multiplex PCR, and TCRdb's table has in-frame clones only and misses some. In the table there are 100,000 to 150,000 clones, approximately 90% of which are singletons. The CDR3 consists of 14 residues. Trimming pared 4 bases from V and 4 bases from J, leaving 8 bases between. Germline V gives CDR1 MNHEY, CDR2 SVGAGI. The chain carries TRBV6-5 and TRBJ1-6; D not resolved. This receptor was obtained from an adult in good health. The sequencing used peripheral blood, collected on day 0 of AZD1222 vaccination. The CDR3 DNA reads TGTGCCAGCAGTTTAGTCCTTTATAATTCACCCCTCCACTTT. Amino acids: CASSLVLYNSPLHF.